The rows below give T cell receptor beta chains drawn from one sample of a study of OX40 agonist ivuxolimab in advanced cancers. Clones were sequenced by immunoSEQ multiplex PCR, and TCRdb holds only the in-frame ones, with some missing. This table holds about 86,000 clones, under 95% found once. Sample: CD4+ or CD8+ T cells sorted from blood, taken in a trial of the OX40 agonist ivuxolimab. Every receptor here comes from an adult with an advanced solid tumor such as melanoma, head and neck, liver or kidney cancer. Each CDR3 is given with its conserved first and last residue. Fields, in order: V gene, clone size, D gene, J gene, CDR3 DNA, CDR3 protein. A D gene is named only where the DNA matches it firmly. Rows give clone size only sometimes, using once, few, many, or a class for an expanded clone.

v_call: TRBV6-1
clone_size: .
d_call: .
j_call: TRBJ2-2
cdr3_nt: TGTGCCAGCAGTGGAAGGCTAGCTGGAATAACTACCGGGGAGCTGTTTTTT
cdr3_aa: CASSGRLAGITTGELFF

v_call: TRBV11-2
clone_size: .
d_call: .
j_call: TRBJ2-2
cdr3_nt: TGTGCCAGCAGCCCCACGGAGGGGGAGCTGTTTTTT
cdr3_aa: CASSPTEGELFF

v_call: TRBV7-9
clone_size: .
d_call: TRBD1
j_call: TRBJ2-7
cdr3_nt: TGTGCCAGCAGCGACAGGGGTGGCGAGCAGTACTTC
cdr3_aa: CASSDRGGEQYF

v_call: TRBV27
clone_size: many
d_call: TRBD1
j_call: TRBJ2-7
cdr3_nt: TGTGCCAGCAGTTCGGACAGGAACTCCTACGAGCAGTACTTC
cdr3_aa: CASSSDRNSYEQYF

v_call: TRBV6-5
clone_size: few
d_call: .
j_call: TRBJ2-7
cdr3_nt: TGTGCCAGCAGCCGACCCGACAGCGAGCAGTACTTC
cdr3_aa: CASSRPDSEQYF

v_call: TRBV28
clone_size: .
d_call: TRBD1
j_call: TRBJ2-5
cdr3_nt: TGTGCCAGCAGCTTCCCTAGGACAGGCGCGCGAGAGACCCAGTACTTC
cdr3_aa: CASSFPRTGARETQYF

v_call: TRBV21-1
clone_size: .
d_call: .
j_call: TRBJ2-2
cdr3_nt: TGTGCCAGCAGCAACGGGGAAAAACCGGGCGCGAACACCGGGGAGCTGTTTTTT
cdr3_aa: CASSNGEKPGANTGELFF

v_call: TRBV4-2
clone_size: once
d_call: .
j_call: TRBJ2-5
cdr3_nt: TGTGCCAGCAGCCAGGGGTCAGACCAAGAGACCCAGTACTTC
cdr3_aa: CASSQGSDQETQYF

v_call: TRBV20-1
clone_size: .
d_call: .
j_call: TRBJ2-1
cdr3_nt: TGCAGTGCTAGTGAGCACAATGAGCAGTTCTTC
cdr3_aa: CSASEHNEQFF

v_call: TRBV28
clone_size: few
d_call: .
j_call: TRBJ1-5
cdr3_nt: TGTGCCAGCAGTTCCACGGGTCCTCGGAGGAGGCCCCAGCATTTT
cdr3_aa: CASSSTGPRRRPQHF

v_call: TRBV11-2
clone_size: .
d_call: .
j_call: TRBJ1-2
cdr3_nt: TGTGCCAGCAGGGAAACCGGGTCTTACTATGGCTACACCTTC
cdr3_aa: CASRETGSYYGYTF

v_call: TRBV28
clone_size: .
d_call: .
j_call: TRBJ2-1
cdr3_nt: TGTGCCAGCAGTTTCCGGGGCTCCTACAATGAGCAGTTCTTC
cdr3_aa: CASSFRGSYNEQFF

v_call: TRBV6-6
clone_size: .
d_call: .
j_call: TRBJ2-7
cdr3_nt: TGTGCCAGCAGTTACATCGGCCAGTATCCCTACGAGCAGTACTTC
cdr3_aa: CASSYIGQYPYEQYF

v_call: TRBV14
clone_size: .
d_call: .
j_call: TRBJ2-3
cdr3_nt: TGTGCCAGCAGCCCACTTACAGGCCCGAGGGGGGATACGCAATATTTT
cdr3_aa: CASSPLTGPRGDTQYF

v_call: TRBV28
clone_size: .
d_call: TRBD1
j_call: TRBJ1-5
cdr3_nt: TGTGCCAGCAGTTTCCGCAGGGGGTCCAGTCAGCCCCAGCATTTT
cdr3_aa: CASSFRRGSSQPQHF

v_call: TRBV6-4
clone_size: .
d_call: .
j_call: TRBJ1-1
cdr3_nt: TGTGCCAGCAGTGCGAGGGATTTATTTATGAACACTGAAGCTTTCTTT
cdr3_aa: CASSARDLFMNTEAFF

v_call: TRBV6-1
clone_size: .
d_call: TRBD2
j_call: TRBJ2-7
cdr3_nt: TGTGCCAGCAGTATAGCGGGAGGTCGTTACGAGCAGTACTTC
cdr3_aa: CASSIAGGRYEQYF

v_call: TRBV5-1
clone_size: .
d_call: TRBD2
j_call: TRBJ2-7
cdr3_nt: TGCGCCAGCAGCTTGGGACTAGCGGGAGGGCCCATGCGTGATGAGCAGTACTTC
cdr3_aa: CASSLGLAGGPMRDEQYF

v_call: TRBV9
clone_size: .
d_call: .
j_call: TRBJ1-6
cdr3_nt: TGTGCCAGCAGCGTATTGGGGGCGGATTCACCCCTCCACTTT
cdr3_aa: CASSVLGADSPLHF

v_call: TRBV7-9
clone_size: .
d_call: TRBD1
j_call: TRBJ2-7
cdr3_nt: TGTGCCAGCAGCTTAGGACAGGGGCCCTCCTACGAGCAGTACTTC
cdr3_aa: CASSLGQGPSYEQYF

v_call: TRBV5-1
clone_size: .
d_call: TRBD1
j_call: TRBJ2-5
cdr3_nt: TGCGCCAGCAGCTTGCAGATCGGGACAGGCGCGCCTGAGCAGTACTTC
cdr3_aa: CASSLQIGTGAPEQYF

v_call: TRBV5-1
clone_size: .
d_call: TRBD2
j_call: TRBJ2-1
cdr3_nt: TGCGCCAGCAGCGCGGGACTAGCCTATGAGCAGTTCTTC
cdr3_aa: CASSAGLAYEQFF

v_call: TRBV5-1
clone_size: .
d_call: TRBD1
j_call: TRBJ1-2
cdr3_nt: TGCGCCAGCACCCTTTCGCCGGGACAGATTATTGGCTACACCTTC
cdr3_aa: CASTLSPGQIIGYTF

v_call: TRBV5-1
clone_size: .
d_call: TRBD2
j_call: TRBJ2-1
cdr3_nt: TGCGCCAGCAGCTTGGTAAGGCGGGAGTCGCATGAGCAGTTCTTC
cdr3_aa: CASSLVRRESHEQFF

v_call: TRBV9
clone_size: once
d_call: .
j_call: TRBJ2-3
cdr3_nt: TGTGCCAGCAGCGAATCGGGTGCTCTACTGGATACGCAGTATTTT
cdr3_aa: CASSESGALLDTQYF

v_call: TRBV7-6
clone_size: .
d_call: TRBD2
j_call: TRBJ2-1
cdr3_nt: TGTGCCAGCAGCACCGGACTAGCGGGCCCCTACAATGAGCAGTTCTTC
cdr3_aa: CASSTGLAGPYNEQFF

v_call: TRBV5-6
clone_size: .
d_call: TRBD2
j_call: TRBJ2-7
cdr3_nt: TGTGCCAGCAGCTTGCTGCTAGCGGACCAATTGGGGCAGTACTTC
cdr3_aa: CASSLLLADQLGQYF

v_call: TRBV30
clone_size: .
d_call: .
j_call: TRBJ1-2
cdr3_nt: TGTGCCTGGAGGGGAGAAGGGGGACTGCGTGGCTACACCTTC
cdr3_aa: CAWRGEGGLRGYTF

v_call: TRBV5-4
clone_size: .
d_call: .
j_call: TRBJ1-4
cdr3_nt: TGTGCCAGCAGCCGCTCCCAGGGACTTGAAGAAAAACTGTTTTTT
cdr3_aa: CASSRSQGLEEKLFF

v_call: TRBV7-9
clone_size: once
d_call: .
j_call: TRBJ2-2
cdr3_nt: TGTGCCAGCAGCACTTGGTTGAACACCGGGGAGCTGTTTTTT
cdr3_aa: CASSTWLNTGELFF

v_call: TRBV4-1
clone_size: few
d_call: .
j_call: TRBJ1-1
cdr3_nt: TGCGCCAGCAGCCAAGCCCTAGCGAGGGGTCGGATGGGTAGCACTGAAGCTTTCTTT
cdr3_aa: CASSQALARGRMGSTEAFF

v_call: TRBV29-1
clone_size: .
d_call: .
j_call: TRBJ2-7
cdr3_nt: TGCAGCGTTGTCAGTACTCTTACCTACGAGCAGTACTTC
cdr3_aa: CSVVSTLTYEQYF

v_call: TRBV7-9
clone_size: .
d_call: .
j_call: TRBJ1-4
cdr3_nt: TGTGCCAGCAGCCTGGGTGTAGGAGCCCCAAGAGAAAAACTGTTTTTT
cdr3_aa: CASSLGVGAPREKLFF

v_call: TRBV30
clone_size: .
d_call: .
j_call: TRBJ1-1
cdr3_nt: TGTGCCTGGAGGGATAGGAAGAACACTGAAGCTTTCTTT
cdr3_aa: CAWRDRKNTEAFF

v_call: TRBV4-1
clone_size: .
d_call: .
j_call: TRBJ1-4
cdr3_nt: TGCGCCAGCAGCCCTTGGGACACACTAAATGAAAAACTGTTTTTT
cdr3_aa: CASSPWDTLNEKLFF

v_call: TRBV6-5
clone_size: .
d_call: TRBD1
j_call: TRBJ2-7
cdr3_nt: TGTGCCAGCAGCCTCCGGGACAGGGGCGGCGAGCAGTACTTC
cdr3_aa: CASSLRDRGGEQYF

v_call: TRBV4-1
clone_size: .
d_call: .
j_call: TRBJ1-1
cdr3_nt: TGCGCCAGCAGCCAATTACATTTGGGACGGTCGAACACTGAAGCTTTCTTT
cdr3_aa: CASSQLHLGRSNTEAFF

v_call: TRBV4-1
clone_size: .
d_call: .
j_call: TRBJ1-3
cdr3_nt: TGCGCCAGCAGTTTGGGCCCACACTCTGGAAACACCATATATTTT
cdr3_aa: CASSLGPHSGNTIYF

v_call: TRBV6-5
clone_size: few
d_call: .
j_call: TRBJ1-1
cdr3_nt: TGTGCCAGCAGGGGGATGTTGAACACTGAAGCTTTCTTT
cdr3_aa: CASRGMLNTEAFF

v_call: TRBV11-2
clone_size: .
d_call: .
j_call: TRBJ2-7
cdr3_nt: TGTGCCAGCAGCTTGGGGACCTACGAGCAGTACTTC
cdr3_aa: CASSLGTYEQYF

v_call: TRBV12-5
clone_size: .
d_call: TRBD2
j_call: TRBJ2-5
cdr3_nt: TGTGCTAGTGGTTTGGTGGGGGGGTCGGTGACCCAGTACTTC
cdr3_aa: CASGLVGGSVTQYF

v_call: TRBV28
clone_size: .
d_call: .
j_call: TRBJ1-2
cdr3_nt: TGTGCCAGCAGTTCCCTAGGGGAAGGGAGGAATGGCTACACCTTC
cdr3_aa: CASSSLGEGRNGYTF

v_call: TRBV7-9
clone_size: .
d_call: .
j_call: TRBJ1-3
cdr3_nt: TGTGCCAGCAGCCCGATCAGACAGTCTGGAAACACCATATATTTT
cdr3_aa: CASSPIRQSGNTIYF

v_call: TRBV7-3
clone_size: once
d_call: .
j_call: TRBJ2-3
cdr3_nt: TGTGCCAGCGGGACTGGAAATACGCAGTATTTT
cdr3_aa: CASGTGNTQYF

v_call: TRBV6-5
clone_size: .
d_call: TRBD1
j_call: TRBJ1-6
cdr3_nt: TGTGCCAGCAATAGACAGGGGGCTCGAAATTCACCCCTCCACTTT
cdr3_aa: CASNRQGARNSPLHF

v_call: TRBV18
clone_size: .
d_call: TRBD2
j_call: TRBJ2-7
cdr3_nt: TGTGCCAGCTCACCAAGGTTCTCTAGCGGGTCCCGAGTTTCCTACGAGCAGTACTTC
cdr3_aa: CASSPRFSSGSRVSYEQYF

v_call: TRBV27
clone_size: .
d_call: .
j_call: TRBJ1-1
cdr3_nt: TGTGCCAGCAGTTCCCCGGGTTTGAACACTGAAGCTTTCTTT
cdr3_aa: CASSSPGLNTEAFF

v_call: TRBV30
clone_size: .
d_call: TRBD2
j_call: TRBJ2-5
cdr3_nt: TGTGCCTGGAGACTAGCGGGAGTTGAGACCCAGTACTTC
cdr3_aa: CAWRLAGVETQYF

v_call: TRBV6-6
clone_size: .
d_call: .
j_call: TRBJ1-1
cdr3_nt: TGTGCCAGCAGGTATTTGAACACTGAAGCTTTCTTT
cdr3_aa: CASRYLNTEAFF

v_call: TRBV6-5
clone_size: .
d_call: .
j_call: TRBJ1-1
cdr3_nt: TGTGCCAGCAGTTATTTGGGAACACAGAATGAAGCTTTCTTT
cdr3_aa: CASSYLGTQNEAFF

v_call: TRBV6-1
clone_size: .
d_call: .
j_call: TRBJ2-2
cdr3_nt: TGTGCCAGCAGTGACTGGACGACGAACACCGGGGAGCTGTTTTTT
cdr3_aa: CASSDWTTNTGELFF

v_call: TRBV2
clone_size: .
d_call: TRBD2
j_call: TRBJ2-1
cdr3_nt: TGTGCCAGCAGCCATAAGACTAGCGGGAGTCGAAATGAGCAGTTCTTC
cdr3_aa: CASSHKTSGSRNEQFF

v_call: TRBV11-3
clone_size: .
d_call: .
j_call: TRBJ2-7
cdr3_nt: TGTGCCAGCAGCTTCAGCGGTCGTACCTACGAGCAGTACTTC
cdr3_aa: CASSFSGRTYEQYF

v_call: TRBV12-2
clone_size: few
d_call: .
j_call: TRBJ1-2
cdr3_nt: TGTGCAAGTCGCTTAGCATCAGAGTATGGCTACACCTTC
cdr3_aa: CASRLASEYGYTF

v_call: TRBV28
clone_size: once
d_call: .
j_call: TRBJ1-2
cdr3_nt: TGTGCCAGCAGTTTATTCAGGGGCGGCTACACCTTC
cdr3_aa: CASSLFRGGYTF

v_call: TRBV4-1
clone_size: .
d_call: TRBD2
j_call: TRBJ2-7
cdr3_nt: TGCGCCAGCAGCGCCCAGGCGGGACTAGCGGGCGAGCAGTACTTC
cdr3_aa: CASSAQAGLAGEQYF

v_call: TRBV4-1
clone_size: few
d_call: .
j_call: TRBJ2-1
cdr3_nt: TGCGCCAGCAGCCCGATCGGGAGAAGCTCCTACAATGAGCAGTTCTTC
cdr3_aa: CASSPIGRSSYNEQFF